A selection of T cell receptor beta chains follows, all from one sample in a study of B cell selection in AIRE deficiency. Some clones are missing from TCRdb's copy, which holds only in-frame ones; the method was immunoSEQ multiplex PCR. The sample comprises about 20,000 clones, roughly 97% of which are singletons, and 0.3% rests with the top ten. The sequenced sample was conventional CD4+ T cells sorted from PBMCs. The source of these receptors is a human donor with AIRE deficiency. The CDR3 runs from the conserved cysteine through the conserved F or W. D genes are given only for firm matches. For some rows the clone size is stated as once, few or many, or as a class when expanded; others skip it.

>NA|once|TRBV5-1|TRBJ2-2
TGCGCCAGCAGCTCTCCGGGACATAGAACCGGGGAGCTGTTTTTT
CASSSPGHRTGELFF
>TRBD2|NA|TRBV13|TRBJ2-7
TGTGCCAGCAGCTTAGGGGCGGGGGTCTCCTACGAGCAGTACTTC
CASSLGAGVSYEQYF
>TRBD1|NA|TRBV9|TRBJ2-3
TGTGCCAGCAGTAGGGACAGGGGTTCAGATACGCAGTATTTT
CASSRDRGSDTQYF
>TRBD2|once|TRBV19|TRBJ2-7
TGTGCCAGTAGTAGAATAGGACTAGCGGGATACGAGCAGTACTTC
CASSRIGLAGYEQYF
>TRBD2|NA|TRBV4-3|TRBJ2-1
TGCGCCAGCAGCCAAGAAAGCGGGACTAGCGGACCGCAGTTCTTC
CASSQESGTSGPQFF
>TRBD1|NA|TRBV6-1|TRBJ2-7
TGTGCCAGCAGTGAAGGGCCCGGGACAGCTTTCGAGCAGTACTTC
CASSEGPGTAFEQYF
>NA|NA|TRBV13|TRBJ2-5
TGTGCCAGCAGCCGAACACTTATGGAGACCCAGTACTTC
CASSRTLMETQYF
>NA|NA|TRBV5-1|TRBJ1-4
TGCGCCAGCAGCTTCGCCACAGGGAGGATTAATGAAAAACTGTTTTTT
CASSFATGRINEKLFF
>TRBD2|once|TRBV9|TRBJ2-1
TGTGCCAGCAGCGCCGGGACTAGCGGGGGCCGCACGTTTTACAATGAGCAGTTCTTC
CASSAGTSGGRTFYNEQFF
>NA|NA|TRBV7-8|TRBJ2-7
TGTGCCAGCAGCTTAAGGCGGCAGATGGGGATTAAGGTCTACGAGCAGTACTTC
CASSLRRQMGIKVYEQYF
>NA|NA|TRBV5-1|TRBJ1-4
TGCGCCAGCAGCACTCAGGGTCAGGCTAATGAAAAACTGTTTTTT
CASSTQGQANEKLFF
>NA|NA|TRBV2|TRBJ2-1
TGTGCCAGCAGGATCGAAATACACAATGAGCAGTTCTTC
CASRIEIHNEQFF
>NA|NA|TRBV5-4|TRBJ2-1
TGTGCCAGCAGAACGGACGGCATGAGCTCCTACAATGAGCAGTTCTTC
CASRTDGMSSYNEQFF
>NA|NA|TRBV19|TRBJ1-5
TGTGCCAGCGCCCCCCGGGGAACCGATCAGCCCCAGCATTTT
CASAPRGTDQPQHF
>NA|NA|TRBV7-3|TRBJ2-5
TGTGCCAGCAGCTTAACGGGGGAAGAGACCCAGTACTTC
CASSLTGEETQYF
>NA|NA|TRBV27|TRBJ2-1
TGTGCCAGCAGTTTATACCCAGGACAGCTGGAGCAGTTCTTC
CASSLYPGQLEQFF
>NA|NA|TRBV5-5|TRBJ2-2
TGTGCCAGCAGCCGACTATCCGACACCGGGGAGCTGTTTTTT
CASSRLSDTGELFF
>TRBD2|NA|TRBV7-3|TRBJ2-3
TGTGCCAGCAGCTTAACGGGCGGGAGGGTTGGAGATACGCAGTATTTT
CASSLTGGRVGDTQYF
>TRBD2|NA|TRBV5-5|TRBJ2-1
TGTGCCAGCAGCTTATTAGCGGGGCTATACAATGAGCAGTTCTTC
CASSLLAGLYNEQFF
>TRBD2|NA|TRBV7-9|TRBJ2-5
TGTGCCAGCAGCCGGACCCCAGGCGGGAGGAGAGAGACCCAGTACTTC
CASSRTPGGRRETQYF
>NA|once|TRBV28|TRBJ2-7
TGTGCCAGCAAAGGGGGGACCCCCTACGAGCAGTACTTC
CASKGGTPYEQYF
>TRBD1|NA|TRBV29-1|TRBJ2-5
TGCAGCGTTAGGGGATCAGGGGGCTTTCAAGGGACCCAGTACTTC
CSVRGSGGFQGTQYF
>NA|once|TRBV6-5|TRBJ1-3
TGTGCCAGCACTAGGGGCGGTCGAAACACCATATATTTT
CASTRGGRNTIYF
>TRBD1|NA|TRBV5-1|TRBJ1-1
TGCGCCAGCAGCCCTCAGACAGGGGGAGACACTGAAGCTTTCTTT
CASSPQTGGDTEAFF
>NA|NA|TRBV30|TRBJ1-6
TGTGCGTCTACCGGTGGGACTATACATTCACCCCTCCACTTT
CASTGGTIHSPLHF
>TRBD2|NA|TRBV11-2|TRBJ2-1
TGTGCCAGCAGCTCCCCCCCGGGACTAGCTTACAATGAGCAGTTCTTC
CASSSPPGLAYNEQFF
>NA|NA|TRBV9|TRBJ2-2
TGTGCCAGCAGCGTACTAGACACCGGGGAGCTGTTTTTT
CASSVLDTGELFF
>NA|NA|TRBV19|TRBJ2-1
TGTGCCAGTAGTATAGGGACTTTTCACAATGAGCAGTTCTTC
CASSIGTFHNEQFF
>NA|NA|TRBV19|TRBJ1-5
TGTGCCAGTGGATCTTATAGCAATCAGCCCCAGCATTTT
CASGSYSNQPQHF
>NA|NA|TRBV7-2|TRBJ2-1
TGTGCCAGCAGCTTCACCAGGGGAACCTACAATGAGCAGTTCTTC
CASSFTRGTYNEQFF
>NA|NA|TRBV4-3|TRBJ1-4
TGCGCCAGCAGCCAGGGACACCTCCGAGCGACTAATGAAAAACTGTTTTTT
CASSQGHLRATNEKLFF
>NA|NA|TRBV9|TRBJ1-4
TGTGCCAGCACCCGGAGCCCAACTAATGAAAAACTGTTTTTT
CASTRSPTNEKLFF
>NA|once|TRBV19|TRBJ2-7
TGTGCCAGTAGTATTAAGGGGGCCTACGAGCAGTACTTC
CASSIKGAYEQYF
>TRBD1|NA|TRBV11-2|TRBJ1-5
TGTGCCAGCAGCTTAGGGGGAGGGACAGGGGGCCAGCCCCAGCATTTT
CASSLGGGTGGQPQHF
>NA|NA|TRBV9|TRBJ1-1
TGTGCCAGCAGCGTAGACAGGGACACTGAAGCTTTCTTT
CASSVDRDTEAFF
>NA|NA|TRBV11-3|TRBJ1-1
TGTGCCAGCAGCTTAGATGGGCAGGCGAACACTGAAGCTTTCTTT
CASSLDGQANTEAFF
>TRBD1|NA|TRBV28|TRBJ2-7
TGTGCCAGCAGTCGGCGATCGGACAGGGGATACGAGCAGTACTTC
CASSRRSDRGYEQYF
>NA|once|TRBV29-1|TRBJ2-3
TGCAGCGTTGTGGTAGCTGGTATTGGTTCAGATACGCAGTATTTT
CSVVVAGIGSDTQYF
>NA|NA|TRBV6-4|TRBJ1-1
TGTGCCAGCAGTGCGGGGGGTAACACTGAAGCTTTCTTT
CASSAGGNTEAFF
>TRBD2|NA|TRBV7-2|TRBJ2-3
TGTGCCAGCAGCTTCTTATCCCTAGCGGGAGGCACAGATACGCAGTATTTT
CASSFLSLAGGTDTQYF
>TRBD1|NA|TRBV5-4|TRBJ2-7
TGTGCCAGCAGCAAGGAGGGGACAGGGACGTACGAGCAGTACTTC
CASSKEGTGTYEQYF
>NA|NA|TRBV6-6|TRBJ2-3
TGTGCCAGCAGTTATCGGCCCTGGGATACGCAGTATTTT
CASSYRPWDTQYF
>NA|NA|TRBV27|TRBJ1-2
TGTGCCAGCAGTTTCCTGGACAGACCTTCCTATGGCTACACCTTC
CASSFLDRPSYGYTF
>NA|NA|TRBV18|TRBJ1-1
TGTGCCAGCTCACTACCTTGGGGGCAGTTGAACACTGAAGCTTTCTTT
CASSLPWGQLNTEAFF